This entry lists 15 T cell receptor beta chains sequenced from one sample in a study of T cell responses to AZD1222 COVID-19 vaccine. Produced via immunoSEQ multiplex PCR; TCRdb's table is partial and in-frame only. The data show about 78,000 clones, 70% to 85% seen once. Material: peripheral blood, obtained on day 0 of AZD1222 vaccination. The source is an adult in good health.

V and J are TRBV7-2 and TRBJ2-1; 11 bases agree with TRBD2. Germline V gene data show CDR1 as SGHTA and CDR2 as FQGNSA. The trim removed 2 bases at V and 5 bases at J, leaving 5 bases unmatched. The CDR3 spans 16 residues. CDR3 nucleotide sequence: TGTGCCAGCAGCTTACTCGGGACTAGCGGAAACAATGAGCAGTTCTTC. It encodes CASSLLGTSGNNEQFF.

In this sample, this clone turned up once. The chain joins TRBV29-1 to TRBJ2-4; possible D gene TRBD2, 5 bases. This CDR3 is built from 13 residues. CDR1 and CDR2 (germline): SQVTM, ANQGSEA. V was shortened by 3 bases and J by 6 bases, with 12 bases between the two germline ends. CDR3 sequence (DNA): TGCAGCGTTGACAGCGGAGTAAGAAACATTCAGTACTTC. The encoded protein is CSVDSGVRNIQYF. Based on the CDR3 plus reference TRBV29-1 and TRBJ2-4, the full variable domain is SAVISQKPSRDICQRGTSLTIQCQVDSQVTMMFWYRQQPGQSLTLIATANQGSEATYESGFVIDKFPISRPNLTFSTLTVSNMSPEDSSIYLCSVDSGVRNIQYFGAGTRLSVL.

J is TRBJ1-4 and V is TRBV29-1, with D tentatively TRBD1 (6 bases). V was shortened by 4 bases and J by 3 bases, with 15 bases between the two germline ends. Germline CDR1 is SQVTM and CDR2 is ANQGSEA. The CDR3 is made up of 15 amino acids. The CDR3 nucleotides are TGCAGCGTTGGGGGGCCCCTGGGGGCTAATGAAAAACTGTTTTTT. As protein: CSVGGPLGANEKLFF.

This clone has just a few counts. The V gene is TRBV27, the J gene TRBJ2-2; D is possibly TRBD1 or TRBD2 (5 bases each). This CDR3 has 13 residues. Looked up from germline, CDR1 is MNHEY and CDR2 is SMNVEV (reference sequence). Trimming removed 4 bases from V and 5 bases from J, with 8 bases in between. The CDR3, as DNA: TGTGCCAGCAGTTCTGGGGGTACCGGGGAGCTGTTTTTT. Translating it yields CASSSGGTGELFF.

V usage is TRBV28 and J usage is TRBJ2-5, with D perhaps TRBD1 or TRBD2 (5 bases each). V dropped 2 bases and J dropped 4 bases, with 17 bases sitting between them. CDR3 size: 16 residues. From germline, CDR1 is MDHEN and CDR2 SYDVKM. CDR3 in DNA: TGTGCCAGCAGTTTAGGGGACCTTTCCGCGGGAGAGACCCAGTACTTC. This sequence encodes CASSLGDLSAGETQYF.

The chain combines TRBV7-9 with TRBJ1-1; D is undetermined. The CDR3 is made up of 16 amino acids. V lost 1 base and J 4 bases, leaving 16 bases between the germline ends. CDR1 SEHNR and CDR2 FQNEAQ come from the germline V gene (reference sequence). CDR3 in amino acids: CASSLDVEGWGTEAFF. CDR3 nucleotides: TGTGCCAGCAGCTTAGATGTAGAGGGCTGGGGCACTGAAGCTTTCTTT.

The J gene is TRBJ2-7, the V gene TRBV6-5, with TRBD1 matching 10 bases. The ends lost 7 bases at V and 3 bases at J; junction bases unmatched: 9. The CDR3 totals 15 residues. Germline values: CDR1 MNHEY, CDR2 SVGAGI. The CDR3 bases are TGTGCCAGCACCAGGGACAGGGGATCGGTCTACGAGCAGTACTTC. This encodes CASTRDRGSVYEQYF.

The rearrangement joins TRBV28 to TRBJ1-5, with D perhaps TRBD1 (5 bases). Germline CDR1 and CDR2: MDHEN and SYDVKM. Trimming took 5 bases from V and 1 from J, leaving 6 bases between them. The CDR3 covers 13 residues. The CDR3 loop is CASSRQSNQPQHF. For the CDR3, the DNA is TGTGCCAGCAGTCGACAGAGCAATCAGCCCCAGCATTTT. Complete variable domain (other parts from reference TRBV28 and TRBJ1-5): DVKVTQSSRYLVKRTGEKVFLECVQDMDHENMFWYRQDPGLGLRLIYFSYDVKMKEKGDIPEGYSVSREKKERFSLILESASTNQTSMYLCASSRQSNQPQHFGDGTRLSIL.

This chain links TRBV13 with TRBJ1-1, with D perhaps TRBD1 (6 bases). In germline, CDR1 is PRHDT, CDR2 FYEKMQ (reference sequence). The ends were cut back, 5 bases at V and 5 bases at J, with 15 bases in the middle. The CDR3 has 14 amino acids. The CDR3 is CASSQGTGRTEAFF. The CDR3 DNA sequence: TGTGCCAGCAGCCAGGGAACAGGGAGGACTGAAGCTTTCTTT.

The chain is built from TRBV11-2 and TRBJ2-1; 10 bases are shared with TRBD2. Trimming removed 3 bases from V and 9 bases from J; junction bases left unmatched: 8. The CDR3 is made up of 15 amino acids. Germline CDR1 and CDR2: SGHAT and FQNNGV. CDR3 in DNA: TGTGCCAGCAGCTTTCCGCTAGCGGGAGTGGGTGAGCAGTTCTTC. It codes for CASSFPLAGVGEQFF.

The CDR3 nucleotides are TGCAGCGGGGGGAGTGTCTTTGATGGCTACACCTTC. The encoded protein is CSGGSVFDGYTF. This chain joins TRBV29-1 and TRBJ1-2; a possible D gene is TRBD1 (5 bases). This CDR3 comprises 12 residues. CDR1 and CDR2 (germline): SQVTM, ANQGSEA. V shed 7 bases and J shed 6 bases, with 15 bases lying between them.

The chain uses TRBV7-2 and TRBJ2-4, with D perhaps matching TRBD2 (6 bases). This CDR3 region has 15 residues. V gave up 2 bases and J gave up 8 bases, with 16 bases separating them. Germline values: CDR1 SGHTA, CDR2 FQGNSA. CDR3: CASSLSGIRGDIQYF. CDR3 nucleotide sequence: TGTGCCAGCAGCTTAAGTGGAATCCGCGGGGACATTCAGTACTTC.

The genes are TRBV21-1 and TRBJ1-4; the table's D call TRBD1 went unverified against the DNA. TRBV21-1 is a pseudogene segment. This CDR3 region has 16 residues. CDR3: CASSKGEGQEGEKLFF. In DNA form, the CDR3 reads TGTGCCAGCAGCAAAGGAGAGGGACAGGAGGGTGAAAAACTGTTTTTT.

Remarks on this clone: This may be a read error: a much more frequent sequence differs by one nucleotide. The chain has TRBV4-3 and TRBJ2-7, with D perhaps TRBD1 (6 bases). Germline loops: CDR1 LGHNA, CDR2 YSLEER. The CDR3 has 13 residues. In nucleotides, the CDR3 is TGCGTCAGCAGCCAAGAGACAGGCTACGAGCAGTACTTC. Its translation is CVSSQETGYEQYF.

The rearrangement uses TRBV11-2 and TRBJ2-1; 8 bases line up with TRBD2. The CDR3 sequence is 15 residues long. The germline V gene has CDR1 SGHAT and CDR2 FQNNGV. The junction had 6 bases not matched to a gene; V was cut back by 4 bases and J by 4 bases. The chain's CDR3 is CASSSIAGSYNEQFF. CDR3 DNA sequence: TGTGCCAGCAGCTCAATAGCGGGGAGTTACAATGAGCAGTTCTTC.